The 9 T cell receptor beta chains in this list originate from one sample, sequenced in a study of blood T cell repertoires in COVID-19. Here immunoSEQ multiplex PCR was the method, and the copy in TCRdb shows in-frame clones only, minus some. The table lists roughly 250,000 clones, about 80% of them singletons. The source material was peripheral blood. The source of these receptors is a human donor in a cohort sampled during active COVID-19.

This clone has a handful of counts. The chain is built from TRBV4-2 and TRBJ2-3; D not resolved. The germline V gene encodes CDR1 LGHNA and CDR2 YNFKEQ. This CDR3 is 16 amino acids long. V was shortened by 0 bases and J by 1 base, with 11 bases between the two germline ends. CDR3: CASSQETAPRTDTQYF. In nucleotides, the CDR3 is TGTGCCAGCAGCCAAGAGACTGCGCCCCGCACAGATACGCAGTATTTT.

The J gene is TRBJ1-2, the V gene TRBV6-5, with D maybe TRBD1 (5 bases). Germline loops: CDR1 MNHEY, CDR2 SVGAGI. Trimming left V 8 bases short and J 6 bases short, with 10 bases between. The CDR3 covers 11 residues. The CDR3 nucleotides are TGTGCCAGCGGTAGGGGCCATGGCTACACCTTC. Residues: CASGRGHGYTF.

CDR3 coding DNA: TGTGCCAGCAGTTTATCACTAGCGGGAGTGTGGGAGACCCAGTACTTC. This translates into CASSLSLAGVWETQYF. The V and J genes are TRBV28 and TRBJ2-5, with TRBD2 matching over 11 bases. In germline, CDR1 is MDHEN, CDR2 SYDVKM. V lost 1 base and J lost 5; bases outside the gene matches: 6. The CDR3 totals 16 residues.

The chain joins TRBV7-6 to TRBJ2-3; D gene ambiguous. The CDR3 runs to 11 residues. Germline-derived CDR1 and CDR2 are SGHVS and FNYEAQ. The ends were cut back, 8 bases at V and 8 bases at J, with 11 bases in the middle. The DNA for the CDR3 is TGTGCCAGCCACGTCGGCGGTACGCAGTATTTT. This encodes CASHVGGTQYF.

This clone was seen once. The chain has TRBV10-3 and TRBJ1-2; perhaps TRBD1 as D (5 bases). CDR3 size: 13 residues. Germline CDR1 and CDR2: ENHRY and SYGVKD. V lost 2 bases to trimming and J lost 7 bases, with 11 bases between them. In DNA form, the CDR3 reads TGTGCCATCAGTGAGCGACAGTCAGGTGGCTACACCTTC. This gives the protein CAISERQSGGYTF.

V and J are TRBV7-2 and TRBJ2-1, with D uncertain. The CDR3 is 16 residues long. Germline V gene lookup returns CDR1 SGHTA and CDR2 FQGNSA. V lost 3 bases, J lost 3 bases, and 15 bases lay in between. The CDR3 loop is CASSLMKTYLYNEQFF. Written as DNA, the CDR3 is TGTGCCAGCAGCTTGATGAAAACATACCTCTACAATGAGCAGTTCTTC.

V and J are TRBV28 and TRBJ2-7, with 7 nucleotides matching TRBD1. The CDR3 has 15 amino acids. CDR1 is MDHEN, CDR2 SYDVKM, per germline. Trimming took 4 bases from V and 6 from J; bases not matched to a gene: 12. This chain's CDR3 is CASSSNRGPLREQYF. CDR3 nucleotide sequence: TGTGCCAGCAGTTCCAACAGGGGCCCCTTACGCGAGCAGTACTTC.

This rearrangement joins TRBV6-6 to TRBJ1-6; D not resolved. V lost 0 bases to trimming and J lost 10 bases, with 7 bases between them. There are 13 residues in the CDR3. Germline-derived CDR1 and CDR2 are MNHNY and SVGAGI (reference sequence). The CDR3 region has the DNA TGTGCCAGCAGTTACTCGGTGGGCTCACCCCTCCACTTT. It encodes CASSYSVGSPLHF.

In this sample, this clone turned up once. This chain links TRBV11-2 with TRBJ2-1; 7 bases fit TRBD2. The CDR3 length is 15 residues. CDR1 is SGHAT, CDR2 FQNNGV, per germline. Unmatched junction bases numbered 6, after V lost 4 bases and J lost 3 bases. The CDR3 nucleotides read TGTGCCAGCAGCTATACGGCTAGCGGCTACAATGAGCAGTTCTTC. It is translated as CASSYTASGYNEQFF. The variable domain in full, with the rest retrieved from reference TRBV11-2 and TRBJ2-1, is EAGVAQSPRYKIIEKRQSVAFWCNPISGHATLYWYQQILGQGPKLLIQFQNNGVVDDSQLPKDRFSAERLKGVDSTLKIQPAKLEDSAVYLCASSYTASGYNEQFFGPGTRLTVL.